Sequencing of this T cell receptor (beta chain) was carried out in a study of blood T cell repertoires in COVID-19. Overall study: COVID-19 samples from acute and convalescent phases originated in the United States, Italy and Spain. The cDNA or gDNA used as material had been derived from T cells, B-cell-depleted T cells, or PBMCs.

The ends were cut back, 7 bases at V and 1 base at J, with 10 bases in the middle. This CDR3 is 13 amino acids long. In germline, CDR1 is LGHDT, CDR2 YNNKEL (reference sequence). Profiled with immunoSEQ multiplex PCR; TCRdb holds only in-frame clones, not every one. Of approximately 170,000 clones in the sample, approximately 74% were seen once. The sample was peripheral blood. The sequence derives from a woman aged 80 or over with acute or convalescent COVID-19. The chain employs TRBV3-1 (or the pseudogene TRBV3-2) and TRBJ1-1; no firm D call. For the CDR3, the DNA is TGTGCCAGCAAGAGGAGAGAGAACACTGAAGCTTTCTTT. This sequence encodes CASKRRENTEAFF.